Listed below are T cell receptor beta chains from one sample, sequenced in a study of blood T cell repertoires in COVID-19. Sequenced by immunoSEQ multiplex PCR; TCRdb stores in-frame clones only, minus some. Of under 200,000 clones in the sample, roughly 84% are singletons; the top ten hold 13% to 15%. Sequencing used peripheral blood. The receptors were sampled from an older woman with COVID-19, enrolled during active disease. CDR3s include the opening cysteine and the closing phenylalanine or tryptophan.

TRBJ2-7 TRBV2 CASSTVSPYEQYF
TRBJ1-4 TRBV19 CASSPLRRGGEKLFF
TRBJ2-5 TRBV7-2 CASSTGLAGGMETQYF
TRBJ2-5 TRBV6-1 CASSEGQGGLTQYF
TRBJ1-1 TRBV28 CASGINTKAFF
TRBJ1-6 TRBV6-5 CASRSTSSYNSPLHF
TRBJ2-1 TRBV7-9 CASGEERALFF
TRBJ2-3 TRBV6-5 CASSFRGQLTDTQYF
TRBJ2-5 TRBV29-1 CSVEVLAGETQYF
TRBJ2-3 TRBV5-1 CASSSNGLAARTDTQYF
TRBJ1-6 TRBV2 CASSERGPGTGRSYNSPLHF
TRBJ1-1 TRBV4-1 CASSLYGGTEAFF
TRBJ1-2 TRBV30 CAWAQGARGYTF
TRBJ1-2 TRBV19 CASEQNYGYTF
TRBJ1-1 TRBV5-5 CASSLRQGEAFF
TRBJ2-2 TRBV5-4 CASSLPGPGGLFF
TRBJ2-1 TRBV10-3 CAISIGLAGFAEQFF
TRBJ2-3 TRBV5-1 CASSLGGGRGEDTQYF
TRBJ1-5 TRBV28 CASKRVEIYSNQPQHF
TRBJ2-7 TRBV20-1 CSASPASGSVPYEQYF
TRBJ2-1 TRBV14 CASSQAPNEQFF
TRBJ1-2 TRBV12-3/TRBV12-4 CASSLGAGYGYTF
TRBJ1-6 TRBV6-5 CASSYSNSGYNSPLHF
TRBJ2-6 TRBV9 CASSVVAGVSSGANVLTF
TRBJ2-2 TRBV5-1 CASIANTGELFF
TRBJ2-7 TRBV30 CAWSTGLYEQYF
TRBJ1-5 TRBV2 CASREDTSNQPQHF
TRBJ1-5 TRBV29-1 CSARLAGTPNQPQHF
TRBJ1-4 TRBV18 CATNTAGATNEKLFF
TRBJ2-5 TRBV5-5 CASSLALGTAETQYF
TRBJ1-1 TRBV5-6 CASSLGGNTEAFF
TRBJ1-1 TRBV7-8 CASSLKEDFGTEAFF
TRBJ2-7 TRBV2 CASSSGSSYEQYF
TRBJ1-2 TRBV29-1 CSARGGSGYTF
TRBJ1-2 TRBV5-8 CASSLGVNYGYTF
TRBJ1-1 TRBV18 CASSPGQSPEAFF